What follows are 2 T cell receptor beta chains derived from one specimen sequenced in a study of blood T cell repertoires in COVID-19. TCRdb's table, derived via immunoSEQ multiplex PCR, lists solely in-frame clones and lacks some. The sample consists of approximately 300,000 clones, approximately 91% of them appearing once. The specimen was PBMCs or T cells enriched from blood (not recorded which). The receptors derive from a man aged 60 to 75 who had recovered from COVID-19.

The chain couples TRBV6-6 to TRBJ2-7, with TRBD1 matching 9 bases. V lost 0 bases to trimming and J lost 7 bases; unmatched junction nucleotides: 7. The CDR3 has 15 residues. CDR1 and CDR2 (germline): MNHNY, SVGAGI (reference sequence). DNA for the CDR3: TGTGCCAGCAGTTACTCCACACAGGGGGCAGGGGAGCAGTACTTC. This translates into CASSYSTQGAGEQYF.

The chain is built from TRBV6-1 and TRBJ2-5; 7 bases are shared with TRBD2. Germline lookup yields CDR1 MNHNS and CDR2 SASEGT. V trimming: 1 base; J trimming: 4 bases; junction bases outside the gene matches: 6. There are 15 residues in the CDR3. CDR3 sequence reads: CASSEGGSGGETQYF. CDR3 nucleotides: TGTGCCAGCAGTGAAGGCGGGAGTGGTGGAGAGACCCAGTACTTC.